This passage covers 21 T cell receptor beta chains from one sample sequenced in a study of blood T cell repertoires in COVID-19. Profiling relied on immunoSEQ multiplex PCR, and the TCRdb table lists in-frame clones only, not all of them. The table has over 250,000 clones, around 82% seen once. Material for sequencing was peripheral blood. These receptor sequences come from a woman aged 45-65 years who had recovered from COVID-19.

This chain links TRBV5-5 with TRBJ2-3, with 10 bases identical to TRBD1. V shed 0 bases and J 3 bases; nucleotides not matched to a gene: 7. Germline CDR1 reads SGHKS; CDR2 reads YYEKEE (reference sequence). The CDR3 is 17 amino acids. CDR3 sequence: CASSLGGTGAGTDTQYF. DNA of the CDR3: TGTGCCAGCAGCTTGGGAGGGACAGGGGCCGGAACAGATACGCAGTATTTT.

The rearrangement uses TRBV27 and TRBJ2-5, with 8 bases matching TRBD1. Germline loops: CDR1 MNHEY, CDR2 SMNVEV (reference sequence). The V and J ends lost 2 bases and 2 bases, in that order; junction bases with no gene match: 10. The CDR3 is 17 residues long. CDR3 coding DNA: TGTGCCAGCAGTTTAACCTACAGGGGGAAGGGGCAAGAGACCCAGTACTTC. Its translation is CASSLTYRGKGQETQYF.

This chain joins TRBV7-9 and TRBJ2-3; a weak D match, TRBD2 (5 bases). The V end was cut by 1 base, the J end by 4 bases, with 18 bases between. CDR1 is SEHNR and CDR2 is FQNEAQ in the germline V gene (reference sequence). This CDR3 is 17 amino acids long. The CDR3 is CASSLGLRALHPDTQYF. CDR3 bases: TGTGCCAGCAGCTTAGGTTTGAGGGCCCTTCATCCAGATACGCAGTATTTT.

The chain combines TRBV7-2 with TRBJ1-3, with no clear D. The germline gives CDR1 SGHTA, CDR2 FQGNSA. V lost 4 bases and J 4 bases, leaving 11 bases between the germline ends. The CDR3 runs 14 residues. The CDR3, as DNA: TGTGCCAGCAGCTCCGGCCTCGGGGGAAACACCATATATTTT. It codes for CASSSGLGGNTIYF.

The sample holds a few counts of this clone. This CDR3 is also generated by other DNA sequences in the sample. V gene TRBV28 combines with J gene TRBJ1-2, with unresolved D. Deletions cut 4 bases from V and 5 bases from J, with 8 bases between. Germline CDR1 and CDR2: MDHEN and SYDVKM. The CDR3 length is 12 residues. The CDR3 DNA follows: TGTGCCAGCAGTTCGAGATCTTATGGCTACACCTTC. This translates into CASSSRSYGYTF.

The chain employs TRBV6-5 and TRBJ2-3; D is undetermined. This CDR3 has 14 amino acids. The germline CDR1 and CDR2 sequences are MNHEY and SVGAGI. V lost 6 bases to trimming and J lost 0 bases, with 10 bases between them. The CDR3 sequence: CASRARGSTDTQYF. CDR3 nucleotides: TGTGCCAGCAGGGCCAGAGGCAGCACAGATACGCAGTATTTT.

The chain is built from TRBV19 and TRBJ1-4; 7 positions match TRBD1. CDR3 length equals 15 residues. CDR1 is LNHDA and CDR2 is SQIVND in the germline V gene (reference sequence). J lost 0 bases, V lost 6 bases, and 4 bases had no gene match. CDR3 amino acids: CASSTGTATNEKLFF. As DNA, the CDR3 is TGTGCCAGTAGCACCGGGACAGCAACTAATGAAAAACTGTTTTTT.

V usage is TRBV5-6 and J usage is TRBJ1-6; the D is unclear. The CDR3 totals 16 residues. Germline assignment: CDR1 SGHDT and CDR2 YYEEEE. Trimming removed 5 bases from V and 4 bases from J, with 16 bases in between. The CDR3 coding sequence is TGTGCCAGCAGTGGAGGAGGCCCTGGTTATAATTCACCCCTCCACTTT. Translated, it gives CASSGGGPGYNSPLHF.

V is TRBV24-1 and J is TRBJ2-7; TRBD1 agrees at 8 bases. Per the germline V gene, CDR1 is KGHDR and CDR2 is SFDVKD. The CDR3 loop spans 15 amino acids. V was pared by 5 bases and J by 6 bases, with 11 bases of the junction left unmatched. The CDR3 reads CATSAAGQGKVEQYF. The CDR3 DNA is TGTGCCACCAGTGCCGCCGGACAGGGAAAGGTCGAGCAGTACTTC.

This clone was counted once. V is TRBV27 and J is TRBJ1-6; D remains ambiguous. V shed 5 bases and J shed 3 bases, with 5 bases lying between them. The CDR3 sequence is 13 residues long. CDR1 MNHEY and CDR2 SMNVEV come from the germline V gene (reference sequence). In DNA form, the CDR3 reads TGTGCCAGCAGTCCCCTCTATAATTCACCCCTCCACTTT. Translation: CASSPLYNSPLHF.

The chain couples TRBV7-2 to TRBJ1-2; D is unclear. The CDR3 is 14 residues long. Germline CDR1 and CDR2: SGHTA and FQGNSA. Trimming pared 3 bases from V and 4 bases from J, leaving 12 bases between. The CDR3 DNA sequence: TGTGCCAGCAGCTTCGGGGAGGTGAGCTATGGCTACACCTTC. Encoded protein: CASSFGEVSYGYTF.

The DNA for the CDR3 is TGTGCCAGTACCCCGCGGGGGCGGGGGCCTAGTGAAAAACTGTTTTTT. This encodes CASTPRGRGPSEKLFF. The V gene is TRBV19, the J gene TRBJ1-4, with D tentatively TRBD1 (6 bases). CDR1 is LNHDA and CDR2 is SQIVND in the germline V gene (reference sequence). Trimming took off 7 bases at V and 7 bases at J, with 22 bases between the two ends. This CDR3 has 16 amino acids.

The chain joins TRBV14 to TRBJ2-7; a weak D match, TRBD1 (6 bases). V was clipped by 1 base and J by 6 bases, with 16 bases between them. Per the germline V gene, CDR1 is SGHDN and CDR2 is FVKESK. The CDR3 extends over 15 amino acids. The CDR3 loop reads CASSQVPGEVGEQYF. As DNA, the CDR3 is TGTGCCAGCAGCCAAGTACCAGGGGAAGTGGGCGAGCAGTACTTC.

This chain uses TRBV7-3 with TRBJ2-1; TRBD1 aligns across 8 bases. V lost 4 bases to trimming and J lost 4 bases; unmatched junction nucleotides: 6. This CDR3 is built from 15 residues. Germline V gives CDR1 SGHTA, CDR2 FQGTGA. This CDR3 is CASSSRGQAYNEQFF. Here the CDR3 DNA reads TGTGCCAGCAGCTCTAGGGGACAGGCGTACAATGAGCAGTTCTTC.

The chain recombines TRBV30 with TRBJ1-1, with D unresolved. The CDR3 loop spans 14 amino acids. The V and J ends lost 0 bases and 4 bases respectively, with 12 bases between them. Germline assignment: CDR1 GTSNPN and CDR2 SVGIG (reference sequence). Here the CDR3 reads CAWSVGVFGTEAFF. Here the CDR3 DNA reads TGTGCCTGGAGTGTCGGGGTGTTTGGCACTGAAGCTTTCTTT. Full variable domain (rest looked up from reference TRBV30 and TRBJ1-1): SQTIHQWPATLVQPVGSPLSLECTVEGTSNPNLYWYRQAAGRGLQLLFYSVGIGQISSEVPQNLSASRPQDRQFILSSKKLLLSDSGFYLCAWSVGVFGTEAFFGQGTRLTVV.

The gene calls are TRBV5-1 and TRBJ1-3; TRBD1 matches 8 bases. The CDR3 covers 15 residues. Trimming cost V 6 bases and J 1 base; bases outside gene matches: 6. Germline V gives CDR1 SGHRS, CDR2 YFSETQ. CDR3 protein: CASTLRGQSGNTIYF. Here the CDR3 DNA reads TGCGCCAGCACCCTCAGGGGGCAATCTGGAAACACCATATATTTT.

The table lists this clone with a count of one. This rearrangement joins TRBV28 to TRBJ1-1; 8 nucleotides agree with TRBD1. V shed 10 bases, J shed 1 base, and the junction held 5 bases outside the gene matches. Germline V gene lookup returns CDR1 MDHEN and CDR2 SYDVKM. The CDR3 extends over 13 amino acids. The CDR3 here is CAIQDRANTEAFF. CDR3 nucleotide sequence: TGTGCCATACAGGACAGGGCGAACACTGAAGCTTTCTTT.

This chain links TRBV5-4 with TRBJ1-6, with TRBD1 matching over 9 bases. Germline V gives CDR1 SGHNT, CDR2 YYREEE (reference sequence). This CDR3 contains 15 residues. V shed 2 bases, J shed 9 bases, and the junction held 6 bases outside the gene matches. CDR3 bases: TGTGCCAGCAGCTTTATACAGGGGGCAGGTTCACCCCTCCACTTT. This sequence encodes CASSFIQGAGSPLHF.

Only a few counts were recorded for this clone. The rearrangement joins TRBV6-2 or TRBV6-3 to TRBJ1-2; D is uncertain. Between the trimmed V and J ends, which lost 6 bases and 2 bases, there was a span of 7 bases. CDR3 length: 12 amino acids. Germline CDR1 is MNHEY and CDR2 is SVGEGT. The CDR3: CASSQRNYGYTF. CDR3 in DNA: TGTGCCAGCAGCCAGCGCAACTATGGCTACACCTTC.

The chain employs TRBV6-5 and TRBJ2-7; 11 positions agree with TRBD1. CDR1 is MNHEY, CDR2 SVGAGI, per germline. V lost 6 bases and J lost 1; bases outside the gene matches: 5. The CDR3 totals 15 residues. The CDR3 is CASRMDRGPSYEQYF. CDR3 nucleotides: TGTGCCAGCAGAATGGACAGGGGGCCTTCCTACGAGCAGTACTTC.

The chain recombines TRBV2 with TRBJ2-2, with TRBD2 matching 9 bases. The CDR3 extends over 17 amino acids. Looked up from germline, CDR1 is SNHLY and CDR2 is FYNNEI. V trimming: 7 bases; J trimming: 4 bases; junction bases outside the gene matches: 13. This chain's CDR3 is CASNLISGSLSTGELFF. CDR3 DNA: TGTGCCAGCAACCTGATTAGCGGGAGTTTAAGCACCGGGGAGCTGTTTTTT. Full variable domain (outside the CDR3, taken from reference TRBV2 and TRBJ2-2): EPEVTQTPSHQVTQMGQEVILRCVPISNHLYFYWYRQILGQKVEFLVSFYNNEISEKSEIFDDQFSVERPDGSNFTLKIRSTKLEDSAMYFCASNLISGSLSTGELFFGEGSRLTVL.